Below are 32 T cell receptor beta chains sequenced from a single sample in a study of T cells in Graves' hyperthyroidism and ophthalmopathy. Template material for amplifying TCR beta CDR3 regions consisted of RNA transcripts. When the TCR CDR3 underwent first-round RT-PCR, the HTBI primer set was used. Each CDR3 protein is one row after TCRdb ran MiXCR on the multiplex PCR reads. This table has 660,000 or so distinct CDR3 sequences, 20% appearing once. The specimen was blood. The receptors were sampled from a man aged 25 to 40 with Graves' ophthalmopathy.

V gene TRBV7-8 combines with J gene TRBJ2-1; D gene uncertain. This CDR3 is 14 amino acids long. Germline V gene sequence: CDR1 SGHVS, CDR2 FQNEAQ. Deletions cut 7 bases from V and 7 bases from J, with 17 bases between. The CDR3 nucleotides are TGTGCCAGCACCCCCGCCGGCGGTGGGAATGAGCAGTTCTTC. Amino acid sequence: CASTPAGGGNEQFF. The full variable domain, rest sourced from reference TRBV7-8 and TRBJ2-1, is GAGVSQSPRYKVAKRGQDVALRCDPISGHVSLFWYQQALGQGPEFLTYFQNEAQLDKSGLPSDRFFAERPEGSVSTLKIQRTQQEDSAVYLCASTPAGGGNEQFFGPGTRLTVL.

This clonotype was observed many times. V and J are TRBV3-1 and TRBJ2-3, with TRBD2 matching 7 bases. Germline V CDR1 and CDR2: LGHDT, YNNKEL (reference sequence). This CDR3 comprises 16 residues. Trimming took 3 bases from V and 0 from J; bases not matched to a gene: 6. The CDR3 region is CASSQTSGTSTDTQYF. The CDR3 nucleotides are TGTGCCAGCAGCCAGACCAGCGGGACCAGCACAGATACGCAGTATTTT.

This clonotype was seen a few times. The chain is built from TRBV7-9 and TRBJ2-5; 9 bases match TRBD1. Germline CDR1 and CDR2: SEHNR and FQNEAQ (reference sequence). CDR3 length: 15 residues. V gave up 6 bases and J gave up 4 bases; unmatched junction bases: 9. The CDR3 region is CASSPTGGSGETQYF. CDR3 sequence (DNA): TGTGCCAGCAGTCCAACAGGGGGCTCCGGAGAGACCCAGTACTTC.

CDR3 protein: CASRVGTEAFF. The CDR3 bases are TGTGCCAGCAGGGTGGGGACTGAAGCTTTCTTT. The chain joins TRBV6-1 to TRBJ1-1, with no clear D. Germline values: CDR1 MNHNS, CDR2 SASEGT. The CDR3 has 11 amino acids. The V and J ends lost 6 bases and 5 bases respectively, with 7 bases between them.

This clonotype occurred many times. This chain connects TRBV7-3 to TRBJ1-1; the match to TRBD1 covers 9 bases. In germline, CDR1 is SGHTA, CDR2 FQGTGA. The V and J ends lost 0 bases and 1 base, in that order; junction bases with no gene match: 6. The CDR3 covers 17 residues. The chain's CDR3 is CASSLTGGQGRNTEAFF. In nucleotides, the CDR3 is TGTGCCAGCAGCTTAACGGGGGGACAGGGAAGGAACACTGAAGCTTTCTTT.

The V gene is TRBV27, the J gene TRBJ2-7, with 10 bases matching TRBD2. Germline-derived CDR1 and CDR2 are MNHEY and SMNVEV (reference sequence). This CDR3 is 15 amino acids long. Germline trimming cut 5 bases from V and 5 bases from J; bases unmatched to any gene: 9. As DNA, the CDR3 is TGTGCCAGCAGTATCACTCCTAGCGGGAGAAACGAGCAGTACTTC. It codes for CASSITPSGRNEQYF.

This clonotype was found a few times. CDR3 in amino acids: CASSNPHVARSGEQYF. The DNA for the CDR3 is TGTGCCAGCAGCAACCCCCACGTCGCCAGGTCCGGCGAGCAGTACTTC. The chain joins TRBV7-3 to TRBJ2-7; D gene unclear. The CDR3 length is 16 residues. Trimming took 5 bases from V and 6 from J, leaving 23 bases between them. Germline V gives CDR1 SGHTA, CDR2 FQGTGA.

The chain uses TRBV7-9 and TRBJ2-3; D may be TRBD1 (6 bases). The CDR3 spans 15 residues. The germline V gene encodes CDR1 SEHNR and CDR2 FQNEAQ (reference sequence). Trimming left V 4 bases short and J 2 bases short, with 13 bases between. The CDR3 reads CASSSPGHITDTQYF. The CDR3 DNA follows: TGTGCCAGCAGCTCCCCGGGACACATCACAGATACGCAGTATTTT.

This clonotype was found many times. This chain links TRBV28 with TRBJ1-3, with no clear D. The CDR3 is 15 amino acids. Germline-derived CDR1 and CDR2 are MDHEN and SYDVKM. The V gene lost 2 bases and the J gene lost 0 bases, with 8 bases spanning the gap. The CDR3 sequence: CASSLGLASGNTIYF. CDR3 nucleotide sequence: TGTGCCAGCAGTTTAGGCCTGGCCTCTGGAAACACCATATATTTT.

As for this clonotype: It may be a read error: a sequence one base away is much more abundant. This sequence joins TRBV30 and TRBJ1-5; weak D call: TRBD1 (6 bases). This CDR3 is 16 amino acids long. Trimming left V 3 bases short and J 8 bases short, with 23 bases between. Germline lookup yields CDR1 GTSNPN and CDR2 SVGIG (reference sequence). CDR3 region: CAWRTPEQGPREPQHF. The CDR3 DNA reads TGTGCCTGGAGAACTCCGGAACAGGGCCCTAGGGAGCCCCAGCATTTT.

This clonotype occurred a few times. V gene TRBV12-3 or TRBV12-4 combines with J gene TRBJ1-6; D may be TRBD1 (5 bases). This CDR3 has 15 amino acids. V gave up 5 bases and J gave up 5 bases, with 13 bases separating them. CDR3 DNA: TGTGCCAGCAGTAGCTACAGAGGGGATAATTCACCCCTCCACTTT. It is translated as CASSSYRGDNSPLHF.

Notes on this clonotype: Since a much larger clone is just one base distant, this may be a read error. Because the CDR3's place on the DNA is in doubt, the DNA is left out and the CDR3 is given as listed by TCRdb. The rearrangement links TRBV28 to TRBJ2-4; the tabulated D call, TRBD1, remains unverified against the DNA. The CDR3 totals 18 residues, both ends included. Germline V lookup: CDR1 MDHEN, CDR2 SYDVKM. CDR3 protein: CASSWGPGTGLAKNIQCF.

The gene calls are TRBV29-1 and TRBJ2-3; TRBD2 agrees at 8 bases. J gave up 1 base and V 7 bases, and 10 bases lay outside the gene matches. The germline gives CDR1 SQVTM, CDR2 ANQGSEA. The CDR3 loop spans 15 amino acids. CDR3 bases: TGCAGCGCACGACCGCGGGAGGCGGGCACAGATACGCAGTATTTT. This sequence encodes CSARPREAGTDTQYF.

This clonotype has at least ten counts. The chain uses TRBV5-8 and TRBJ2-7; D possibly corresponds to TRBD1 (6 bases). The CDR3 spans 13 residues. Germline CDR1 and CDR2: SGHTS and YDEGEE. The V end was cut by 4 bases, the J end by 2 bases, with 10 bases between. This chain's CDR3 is CASSVQGAYEQYF. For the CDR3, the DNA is TGTGCCAGCAGCGTACAGGGAGCCTACGAGCAGTACTTC.

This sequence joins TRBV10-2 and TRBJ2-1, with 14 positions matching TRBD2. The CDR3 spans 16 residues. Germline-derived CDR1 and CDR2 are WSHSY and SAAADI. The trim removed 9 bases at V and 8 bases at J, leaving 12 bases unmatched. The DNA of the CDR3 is TGCGCCAGTTCAGCTGCCGGGACTAGCGGGAGTCATGAGCAGTTCTTC. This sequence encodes CASSAAGTSGSHEQFF.

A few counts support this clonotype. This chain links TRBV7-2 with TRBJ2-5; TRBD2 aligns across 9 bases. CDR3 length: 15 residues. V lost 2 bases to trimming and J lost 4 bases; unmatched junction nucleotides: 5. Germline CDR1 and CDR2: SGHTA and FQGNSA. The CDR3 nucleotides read TGTGCCAGCAGCTTATTAGCGGGAGTTCGAGAGACCCAGTACTTC. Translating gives CASSLLAGVRETQYF.

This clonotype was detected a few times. CDR3 region: CASSFTLAGGSDTQYF. The CDR3 DNA follows: TGTGCCAGCAGTTTCACACTAGCGGGAGGGTCAGATACGCAGTATTTT. The rearrangement uses TRBV12-3 or TRBV12-4 and TRBJ2-3; 13 bases are shared with TRBD2. Unmatched junction bases numbered 4, after V lost 3 bases and J lost 4 bases. The CDR3 covers 16 residues.

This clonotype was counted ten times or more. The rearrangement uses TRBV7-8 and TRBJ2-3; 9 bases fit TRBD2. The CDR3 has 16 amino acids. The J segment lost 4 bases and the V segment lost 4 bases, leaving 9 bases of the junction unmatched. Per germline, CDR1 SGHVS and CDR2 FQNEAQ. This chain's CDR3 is CASSSLGTSFPDTQYF. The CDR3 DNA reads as TGTGCCAGCAGCTCCCTCGGGACTAGCTTTCCAGATACGCAGTATTTT.

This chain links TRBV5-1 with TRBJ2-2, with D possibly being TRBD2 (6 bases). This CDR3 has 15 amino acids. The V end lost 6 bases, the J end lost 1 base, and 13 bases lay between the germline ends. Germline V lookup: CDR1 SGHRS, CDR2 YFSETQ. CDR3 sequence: CASTGGTRNTGELFF. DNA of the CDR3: TGCGCCAGCACGGGCGGGACCCGGAACACCGGGGAGCTGTTTTTT.

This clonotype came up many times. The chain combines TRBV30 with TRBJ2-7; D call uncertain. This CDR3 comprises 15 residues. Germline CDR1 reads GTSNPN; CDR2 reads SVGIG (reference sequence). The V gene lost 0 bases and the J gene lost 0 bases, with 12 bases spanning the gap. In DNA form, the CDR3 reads TGTGCCTGGAGTGTACTTGGTGGTTACTCCTACGAGCAGTACTTC. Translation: CAWSVLGGYSYEQYF.

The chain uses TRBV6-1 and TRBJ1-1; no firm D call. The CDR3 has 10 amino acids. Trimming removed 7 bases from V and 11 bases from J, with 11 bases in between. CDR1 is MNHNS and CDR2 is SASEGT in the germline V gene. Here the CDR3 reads CASIAGRAFF. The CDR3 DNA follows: TGTGCCAGCATAGCAGGAAGGGCTTTCTTT.

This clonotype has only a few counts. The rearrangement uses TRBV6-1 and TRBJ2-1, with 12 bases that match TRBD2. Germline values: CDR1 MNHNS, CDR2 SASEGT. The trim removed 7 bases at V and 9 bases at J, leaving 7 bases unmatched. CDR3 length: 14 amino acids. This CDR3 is CASIGLAGSGEQFF. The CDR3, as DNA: TGTGCCAGCATAGGACTAGCGGGATCGGGTGAGCAGTTCTTC.

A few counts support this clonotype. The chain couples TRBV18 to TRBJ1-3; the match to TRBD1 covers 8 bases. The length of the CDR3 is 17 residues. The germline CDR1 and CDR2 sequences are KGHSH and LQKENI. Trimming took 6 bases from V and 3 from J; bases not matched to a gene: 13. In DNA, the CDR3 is TGTGCCAGCTCCAATCTTCAGACCGGGACAGGTGGAAACACCATATATTTT. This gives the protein CASSNLQTGTGGNTIYF.

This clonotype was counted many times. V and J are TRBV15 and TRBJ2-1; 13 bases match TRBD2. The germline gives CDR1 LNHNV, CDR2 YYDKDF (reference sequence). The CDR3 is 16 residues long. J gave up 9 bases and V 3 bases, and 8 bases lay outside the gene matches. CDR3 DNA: TGTGCCACCAGCAGGTTACTAGCGGGAGGGGGAGGTGAGCAGTTCTTC. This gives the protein CATSRLLAGGGGEQFF.

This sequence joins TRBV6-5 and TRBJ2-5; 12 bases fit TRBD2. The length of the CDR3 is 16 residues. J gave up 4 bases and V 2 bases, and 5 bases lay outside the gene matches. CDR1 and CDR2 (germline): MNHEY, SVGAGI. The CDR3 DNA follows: TGTGCCAGCAGTTACGAGACTAGCGGGAGTGGAGAGACCCAGTACTTC. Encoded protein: CASSYETSGSGETQYF.

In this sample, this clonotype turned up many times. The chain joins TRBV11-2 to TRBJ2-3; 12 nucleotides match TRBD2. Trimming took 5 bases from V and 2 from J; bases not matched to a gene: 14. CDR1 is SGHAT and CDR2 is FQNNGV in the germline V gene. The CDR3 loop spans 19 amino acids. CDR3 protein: CASSAKTSGSRVNTDTQYF. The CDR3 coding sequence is TGTGCCAGCAGCGCGAAGACTAGCGGGAGTCGTGTGAACACAGATACGCAGTATTTT.

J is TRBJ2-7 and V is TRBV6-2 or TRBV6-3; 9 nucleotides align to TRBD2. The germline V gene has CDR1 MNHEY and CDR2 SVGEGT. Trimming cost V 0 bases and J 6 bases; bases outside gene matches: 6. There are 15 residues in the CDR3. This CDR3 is CASSYSGGRAFEQYF. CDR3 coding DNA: TGTGCCAGCAGTTACTCTGGCGGGAGGGCCTTCGAGCAGTACTTC.

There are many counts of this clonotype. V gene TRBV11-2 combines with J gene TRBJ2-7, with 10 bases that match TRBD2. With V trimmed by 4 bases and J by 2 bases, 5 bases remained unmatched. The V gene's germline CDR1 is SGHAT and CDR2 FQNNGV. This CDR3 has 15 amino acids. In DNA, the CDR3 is TGTGCCAGCAGCTCTCTAGCGGGAGCCACCTACGAGCAGTACTTC. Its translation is CASSSLAGATYEQYF.

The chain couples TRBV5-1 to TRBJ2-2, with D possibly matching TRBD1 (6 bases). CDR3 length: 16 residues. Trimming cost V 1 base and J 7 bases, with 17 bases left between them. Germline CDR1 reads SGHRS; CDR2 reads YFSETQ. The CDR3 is CASSLKAGAVVGELFF. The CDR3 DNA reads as TGCGCCAGCAGCTTGAAGGCAGGGGCAGTCGTCGGGGAGCTGTTTTTT.

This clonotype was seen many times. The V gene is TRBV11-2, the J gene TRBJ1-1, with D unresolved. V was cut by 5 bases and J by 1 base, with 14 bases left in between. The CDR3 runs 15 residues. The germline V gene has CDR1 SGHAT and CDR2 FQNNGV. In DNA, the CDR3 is TGTGCCAGCAGCGCATCCAGACTGGGGAACACTGAAGCTTTCTTT. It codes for CASSASRLGNTEAFF.

DNA for the CDR3: TGTGCCAGCAGTGTTACGGGGACAGGCGAAAAACTGTTTTTT. It is translated as CASSVTGTGEKLFF. The chain links TRBV6-1 to TRBJ1-4; TRBD1 matches at 8 bases. Germline V lookup: CDR1 MNHNS, CDR2 SASEGT. The CDR3 contains 14 residues. Trimming removed 4 bases from V and 8 bases from J; junction bases left unmatched: 6.

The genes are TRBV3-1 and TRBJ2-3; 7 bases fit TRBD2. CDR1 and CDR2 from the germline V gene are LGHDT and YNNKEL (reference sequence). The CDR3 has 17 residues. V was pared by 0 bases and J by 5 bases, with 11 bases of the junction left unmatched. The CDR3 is CASSQEKIAGVGDTQYF. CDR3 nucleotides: TGTGCCAGCAGCCAAGAGAAAATAGCGGGTGTCGGAGATACGCAGTATTTT.